Following are 8 T cell receptor beta chains from one sample sequenced in a study of blood T cell repertoires in COVID-19 (TCRdb year 2020). Library creation used the immunoSEQ multiplex PCR assay. In its TCRdb copy, this immuneACCESS table keeps in-frame sequences only and misses some clones. Where compared with another copy, unresolved V genes explain less than half of these, and the others have no known cause. This sample lists approximately 160,000 clones; around 83% were detected once. Together, the top ten hold roughly 13% of the sample. Sequencing was done on a sample of peripheral blood. The receptors stem from a man between 65 and 80 years old who had recovered from COVID-19.

The V and J genes are TRBV3-1 (or the pseudogene TRBV3-2) and TRBJ2-7, with 12 nucleotides matching TRBD2. The CDR3 has 16 amino acids. Germline CDR1 and CDR2: LGHDT and YNNKEL (reference sequence). Unmatched junction bases numbered 1, after V lost 0 bases and J lost 1 base. CDR3 amino acids: CASSQELAGGSYEQYF. The CDR3 DNA follows: TGTGCCAGCAGCCAAGAACTAGCGGGAGGTTCCTACGAGCAGTACTTC.

The rearrangement uses TRBV5-1 and TRBJ2-5; TRBD2 agrees at 7 bases. V trimming: 4 bases; J trimming: 2 bases; junction bases outside the gene matches: 5. In germline, CDR1 is SGHRS, CDR2 YFSETQ. The CDR3 spans 14 residues. Here the CDR3 reads CASSPISGQETQYF. The CDR3 nucleotides read TGCGCCAGCAGCCCAATTAGCGGGCAAGAGACCCAGTACTTC.

For the CDR3, the DNA is TGTGCCAGCAGTGAATTAGGGGAAGGGTCCTACAATGAGCAGTTCTTC. Translation: CASSELGEGSYNEQFF. This chain connects TRBV2 to TRBJ2-1, with D tentatively TRBD1 (5 bases). V dropped 2 bases and J dropped 1 base, with 12 bases sitting between them. The length of the CDR3 is 16 residues. CDR1 is SNHLY, CDR2 FYNNEI, per germline.

This clone showed up just a few times. The V gene is TRBV30, the J gene TRBJ2-7; D possibly corresponds to TRBD1 (6 bases). The CDR3 runs to 14 residues. The germline V gene encodes CDR1 GTSNPN and CDR2 SVGIG (reference sequence). Trimming stripped 0 bases from V and 1 base from J, with 10 bases between. CDR3 residues: CAWSVTGSSYEQYF. DNA for the CDR3: TGTGCCTGGAGTGTAACAGGGAGTTCCTACGAGCAGTACTTC.

With regard to this clone: Other DNA sequences in this sample translate to the same CDR3. This chain links TRBV12-3 or TRBV12-4 with TRBJ1-5; D may be TRBD1 (5 bases). CDR3 length: 12 amino acids. Trimming stripped 7 bases from V and 7 bases from J, with 11 bases between. CDR3 nucleotide sequence: TGTGCCAGCACCCCGGGGGACCAGCCCCAGCATTTT. This encodes CASTPGDQPQHF.

This chain links TRBV14 with TRBJ1-1; TRBD1 agrees at 9 bases. Germline V gene lookup returns CDR1 SGHDN and CDR2 FVKESK. V trimming: 2 bases; J trimming: 4 bases; junction bases outside the gene matches: 8. The CDR3 has 16 amino acids. DNA of the CDR3: TGTGCCAGCAGCCAAACAGGGGGCAGTGGGACCACTGAAGCTTTCTTT. This translates into CASSQTGGSGTTEAFF.

The genes are TRBV19 and TRBJ2-2; 14 nucleotides line up with TRBD2. This CDR3 has 20 residues. V dropped 5 bases and J dropped 4; count of bases not matched to a gene: 15. Germline V gene sequence: CDR1 LNHDA, CDR2 SQIVND (reference sequence). The CDR3 sequence: CASSPSEGTSGRRGTGELFF. For the CDR3, the DNA is TGTGCCAGTAGTCCCTCAGAGGGGACTAGCGGGAGAAGGGGCACCGGGGAGCTGTTTTTT. The full variable domain, in which reference TRBV19 and TRBJ2-2 provide the parts outside the CDR3, is DGGITQSPKYLFRKEGQNVTLSCEQNLNHDAMYWYRQDPGQGLRLIYYSQIVNDFQKGDIAEGYSVSREKKESFPLTVTSAQKNPTAFYLCASSPSEGTSGRRGTGELFFGEGSRLTVL.

In this sample, this clone turned up a few times. The chain carries TRBV4-1 and TRBJ2-3; 7 nucleotides line up with TRBD2. Germline V lookup: CDR1 MGHRA, CDR2 YSYEKL. The junction had 15 bases not matched to a gene; V was cut back by 4 bases and J by 8 bases. The CDR3 covers 16 residues. In DNA form, the CDR3 reads TGCGCCAGCAGCCCCCGCCCCGGATCCCGGGAGGCTACGCAGTATTTT. Translated: CASSPRPGSREATQYF.